A selection of T cell receptor beta chains follows, all from one sample in a study of graft-versus-host responses after intestinal transplantation. Clones were sequenced by immunoSEQ multiplex PCR, and TCRdb holds only the in-frame ones, with some missing. This table holds some 86,000 clones, about nine tenths found once. For these receptors, no antigen is known. The sample was unstimulated CD8+ T cells sorted from spleen or lymph node cells, taken before intestinal transplant. These receptors came from a human donor who received an intestinal transplant. Each CDR3 is given with its conserved first and last residue. Each record gives: clone size, J gene, V gene, D gene, CDR3 protein, CDR3 DNA. The D gene is left open where the match is weak. Some rows mark clone size as missing; the rest say once, few, many or name a class of expanded clone.

clone size: NA
J gene: TRBJ1-5
V gene: TRBV6-1
D gene: NA
CDR3 protein: CASSENQPQHF
CDR3 DNA: TGTGCCAGCAGTGAAAATCAGCCCCAGCATTTT

clone size: NA
J gene: TRBJ1-1
V gene: TRBV27
D gene: NA
CDR3 protein: CASSMTGWTEAFF
CDR3 DNA: TGTGCCAGCAGTATGACAGGTTGGACTGAAGCTTTCTTT

clone size: NA
J gene: TRBJ2-3
V gene: TRBV6-5
D gene: TRBD2
CDR3 protein: CASSTGGDPLDTQYF
CDR3 DNA: TGTGCCAGCAGTACCGGGGGGGACCCGCTCGATACGCAGTATTTT

clone size: NA
J gene: TRBJ2-1
V gene: TRBV9
D gene: TRBD2
CDR3 protein: CASSVVAGGPDEQFF
CDR3 DNA: TGTGCCAGCAGCGTGGTAGCGGGGGGGCCTGATGAGCAGTTCTTC

clone size: NA
J gene: TRBJ2-7
V gene: TRBV5-1
D gene: TRBD1
CDR3 protein: CASSWTGSYEQYF
CDR3 DNA: TGCGCCAGCAGCTGGACAGGCTCCTACGAGCAGTACTTC

clone size: once
J gene: TRBJ2-5
V gene: TRBV30
D gene: NA
CDR3 protein: CAWSVRLGIKETQYF
CDR3 DNA: TGTGCCTGGAGTGTACGACTAGGGATTAAAGAGACCCAGTACTTC

clone size: NA
J gene: TRBJ2-1
V gene: TRBV28
D gene: TRBD2
CDR3 protein: CASSRLAANEQFF
CDR3 DNA: TGTGCCAGCAGTCGACTAGCGGCCAATGAGCAGTTCTTC

clone size: NA
J gene: TRBJ2-2
V gene: TRBV10-3
D gene: NA
CDR3 protein: CAIPGAGELFF
CDR3 DNA: TGTGCCATTCCGGGAGCCGGGGAGCTGTTTTTT

clone size: NA
J gene: TRBJ1-5
V gene: TRBV6-5
D gene: NA
CDR3 protein: CASSDRERNQPQHF
CDR3 DNA: TGTGCCAGCAGTGACCGGGAGAGGAATCAGCCCCAGCATTTT

clone size: NA
J gene: TRBJ2-1
V gene: TRBV9
D gene: NA
CDR3 protein: CASSVARSSYNEQFF
CDR3 DNA: TGTGCCAGCAGCGTAGCCAGGAGCTCCTACAATGAGCAGTTCTTC

clone size: few
J gene: TRBJ1-1
V gene: TRBV10-1
D gene: TRBD1
CDR3 protein: CASSGDRGEAFF
CDR3 DNA: TGCGCCAGCAGTGGGGACAGGGGAGAAGCTTTCTTT

clone size: NA
J gene: TRBJ1-1
V gene: TRBV27
D gene: TRBD1
CDR3 protein: CASSPRQGQSRRSSNDTEAFF
CDR3 DNA: TGTGCCAGCAGTCCCCGACAGGGTCAAAGCCGTCGATCCTCCAACGACACTGAAGCTTTCTTT

clone size: NA
J gene: TRBJ2-7
V gene: TRBV4-1
D gene: TRBD2
CDR3 protein: CASSQEPSGRPHEQYF
CDR3 DNA: TGCGCCAGCAGCCAAGAACCTAGCGGGAGGCCCCACGAGCAGTACTTC

clone size: NA
J gene: TRBJ1-2
V gene: TRBV4-1
D gene: NA
CDR3 protein: CASSQVWNSNFGYGYTF
CDR3 DNA: TGCGCCAGCAGCCAAGTTTGGAACAGCAACTTCGGTTATGGCTACACCTTC

clone size: NA
J gene: TRBJ1-2
V gene: TRBV7-6
D gene: NA
CDR3 protein: CASSLAFSHAESYTF
CDR3 DNA: TGTGCCAGCAGCTTAGCATTTTCGCATGCAGAGAGCTACACCTTC

clone size: NA
J gene: TRBJ2-7
V gene: TRBV27
D gene: NA
CDR3 protein: CASSRLATSVGEQYF
CDR3 DNA: TGTGCCAGCAGCCGCCTCGCGACTAGTGTAGGCGAGCAGTACTTC

clone size: once
J gene: TRBJ2-7
V gene: TRBV27
D gene: NA
CDR3 protein: CASSAEDPAYEQYF
CDR3 DNA: TGTGCCAGCAGCGCCGAGGACCCTGCCTACGAGCAGTACTTC

clone size: NA
J gene: TRBJ1-6
V gene: TRBV6-5
D gene: NA
CDR3 protein: CASSYSIGGLSPLHF
CDR3 DNA: TGTGCCAGCAGTTACTCGATTGGGGGATTGTCACCCCTCCACTTT

clone size: NA
J gene: TRBJ2-7
V gene: TRBV9
D gene: TRBD2
CDR3 protein: CASSGLAGGPLNEQYF
CDR3 DNA: TGTGCCAGCAGCGGACTAGCGGGAGGGCCGCTGAACGAGCAGTACTTC

clone size: NA
J gene: TRBJ1-1
V gene: TRBV5-6
D gene: NA
CDR3 protein: CASSWGAPMNTEAFF
CDR3 DNA: TGTGCCAGCAGCTGGGGGGCCCCCATGAACACTGAAGCTTTCTTT

clone size: NA
J gene: TRBJ2-1
V gene: TRBV7-6
D gene: NA
CDR3 protein: CASSLDLNEQFF
CDR3 DNA: TGTGCCAGCAGCTTAGACCTTAATGAGCAGTTCTTC

clone size: once
J gene: TRBJ2-1
V gene: TRBV11-2
D gene: TRBD2
CDR3 protein: CASSSRRTSSSNEQFF
CDR3 DNA: TGTGCCAGCAGCTCGAGGCGGACTAGTTCCTCCAATGAGCAGTTCTTC

clone size: NA
J gene: TRBJ2-7
V gene: TRBV2
D gene: NA
CDR3 protein: CASRSDGARTTALYEQYF
CDR3 DNA: TGTGCCAGCAGGAGTGACGGGGCCAGGACGACGGCCCTCTACGAGCAGTACTTC

clone size: NA
J gene: TRBJ1-1
V gene: TRBV10-2
D gene: NA
CDR3 protein: CASSAVSSVIGTEAFF
CDR3 DNA: TGCGCCAGCAGCGCTGTCTCTTCGGTGATCGGTACTGAAGCTTTCTTT

clone size: few
J gene: TRBJ2-7
V gene: TRBV5-4
D gene: TRBD1
CDR3 protein: CASSQDQGASYEQYF
CDR3 DNA: TGTGCCAGCAGCCAAGATCAGGGGGCCTCCTACGAGCAGTACTTC

clone size: NA
J gene: TRBJ1-2
V gene: TRBV28
D gene: TRBD1
CDR3 protein: CASSPGTGAFGYTF
CDR3 DNA: TGTGCCAGCAGTCCCGGGACAGGGGCGTTTGGCTACACCTTC

clone size: NA
J gene: TRBJ2-3
V gene: TRBV2
D gene: NA
CDR3 protein: CATDSGHTDTQYF
CDR3 DNA: TGTGCCACTGATAGCGGCCACACAGATACGCAGTATTTT

clone size: NA
J gene: TRBJ2-1
V gene: TRBV9
D gene: NA
CDR3 protein: CASSVDSSSYNEQFF
CDR3 DNA: TGTGCCAGCAGCGTAGACAGCAGCTCCTACAATGAGCAGTTCTTC

clone size: once
J gene: TRBJ2-1
V gene: TRBV4-1
D gene: NA
CDR3 protein: CASSQGGSEQFF
CDR3 DNA: TGCGCCAGCAGCCAAGGAGGGAGTGAGCAGTTCTTC

clone size: once
J gene: TRBJ2-2
V gene: TRBV6-5
D gene: NA
CDR3 protein: CASSYQGAGELFF
CDR3 DNA: TGTGCCAGCAGTTATCAAGGGGCCGGGGAGCTGTTTTTT

clone size: NA
J gene: TRBJ2-5
V gene: TRBV7-9
D gene: NA
CDR3 protein: CASSFRETQYF
CDR3 DNA: TGTGCCAGCAGCTTCAGGGAGACCCAGTACTTC

clone size: once
J gene: TRBJ2-1
V gene: TRBV11-3
D gene: NA
CDR3 protein: CASSDHTGEQFF
CDR3 DNA: TGTGCCAGCTCGGACCATACGGGTGAGCAGTTCTTC

clone size: NA
J gene: TRBJ2-1
V gene: TRBV5-6
D gene: NA
CDR3 protein: CASSLKDYYNEQFF
CDR3 DNA: TGTGCCAGCAGCTTAAAGGACTACTACAATGAGCAGTTCTTC

clone size: NA
J gene: TRBJ2-1
V gene: TRBV28
D gene: NA
CDR3 protein: CASSTYNEQFF
CDR3 DNA: TGTGCCAGCAGTACTTACAATGAGCAGTTCTTC

clone size: NA
J gene: TRBJ2-1
V gene: TRBV5-4
D gene: NA
CDR3 protein: CASSSGGPSEQFF
CDR3 DNA: TGTGCCAGCAGCTCGGGGGGCCCCAGTGAGCAGTTCTTC

clone size: NA
J gene: TRBJ1-2
V gene: TRBV5-1
D gene: TRBD1
CDR3 protein: CASSWTGVAYGYTF
CDR3 DNA: TGCGCCAGCAGCTGGACAGGAGTGGCCTATGGCTACACCTTC

clone size: once
J gene: TRBJ2-7
V gene: TRBV6-5
D gene: TRBD2
CDR3 protein: CASSYFLAGAYEQYF
CDR3 DNA: TGTGCCAGCAGTTACTTCCTAGCGGGGGCCTACGAGCAGTACTTC

clone size: NA
J gene: TRBJ2-4
V gene: TRBV4-1
D gene: NA
CDR3 protein: CASSQDLEDLNIQYF
CDR3 DNA: TGCGCCAGCAGCCAAGATCTGGAGGACTTAAACATTCAGTACTTC

clone size: NA
J gene: TRBJ2-1
V gene: TRBV19
D gene: TRBD2
CDR3 protein: CASSIGWVAGARDNEQFF
CDR3 DNA: TGTGCCAGTAGTATAGGATGGGTAGCGGGGGCCCGTGACAATGAGCAGTTCTTC

clone size: NA
J gene: TRBJ1-3
V gene: TRBV7-6
D gene: NA
CDR3 protein: CASSLTGNTIYF
CDR3 DNA: TGTGCCAGCAGCTTGACCGGAAACACCATATATTTT

clone size: NA
J gene: TRBJ1-2
V gene: TRBV5-1
D gene: NA
CDR3 protein: CASSLFWGYGYTF
CDR3 DNA: TGCGCCAGCAGCTTGTTTTGGGGTTATGGCTACACCTTC

clone size: NA
J gene: TRBJ2-1
V gene: TRBV27
D gene: NA
CDR3 protein: CASSLLATYNEQFF
CDR3 DNA: TGTGCCAGCAGTCTGCTAGCGACCTACAATGAGCAGTTCTTC

clone size: NA
J gene: TRBJ2-5
V gene: TRBV9
D gene: NA
CDR3 protein: CASSAPGEQETQYF
CDR3 DNA: TGTGCCAGCAGCGCCCCCGGGGAACAAGAGACCCAGTACTTC

clone size: NA
J gene: TRBJ1-1
V gene: TRBV2
D gene: NA
CDR3 protein: CASLYVQFHLNTEAFF
CDR3 DNA: TGTGCCAGCTTATATGTACAGTTTCATTTGAACACTGAAGCTTTCTTT

clone size: NA
J gene: TRBJ1-1
V gene: TRBV6-6
D gene: NA
CDR3 protein: CASSTGSTEAFF
CDR3 DNA: TGTGCCAGCAGTACGGGGAGCACTGAAGCTTTCTTT

clone size: NA
J gene: TRBJ2-1
V gene: TRBV5-1
D gene: TRBD2
CDR3 protein: CASSLAGLAGVSSRNEQFF
CDR3 DNA: TGCGCCAGCAGCTTGGCGGGACTAGCGGGGGTCTCCAGTAGGAATGAGCAGTTCTTC

clone size: NA
J gene: TRBJ2-7
V gene: TRBV6-5
D gene: TRBD1
CDR3 protein: CASSLRTGDYEQYF
CDR3 DNA: TGTGCCAGCAGCCTGAGGACAGGGGACTACGAGCAGTACTTC

clone size: NA
J gene: TRBJ2-3
V gene: TRBV7-3
D gene: NA
CDR3 protein: CASSESVSAYTDTQYF
CDR3 DNA: TGTGCCAGCAGCGAAAGTGTTAGCGCTTACACAGATACGCAGTATTTT

clone size: NA
J gene: TRBJ1-5
V gene: TRBV30
D gene: TRBD1
CDR3 protein: CAWSLNRGNQPQHF
CDR3 DNA: TGTGCCTGGAGTCTAAACAGGGGTAATCAGCCCCAGCATTTT

clone size: NA
J gene: TRBJ2-7
V gene: TRBV6-1
D gene: TRBD1
CDR3 protein: CASSEAPGGYEQYF
CDR3 DNA: TGTGCCAGCAGTGAAGCGCCAGGGGGCTACGAGCAGTACTTC

clone size: NA
J gene: TRBJ2-1
V gene: TRBV13
D gene: NA
CDR3 protein: CASSLVTSLFSNEQFF
CDR3 DNA: TGTGCCAGCAGCTTAGTTACTAGCCTATTCTCCAATGAGCAGTTCTTC

clone size: once
J gene: TRBJ1-6
V gene: TRBV13
D gene: TRBD1
CDR3 protein: CASSLGAGGNNSPLHF
CDR3 DNA: TGTGCCAGCAGCTTAGGAGCAGGGGGGAATAATTCACCCCTCCACTTT

clone size: few
J gene: TRBJ1-2
V gene: TRBV7-9
D gene: NA
CDR3 protein: CASSSTVTYGYTF
CDR3 DNA: TGTGCCAGCAGCTCGACAGTTACCTATGGCTACACCTTC

clone size: NA
J gene: TRBJ1-2
V gene: TRBV19
D gene: NA
CDR3 protein: CASNSGLYYGYTF
CDR3 DNA: TGTGCCAGTAATTCAGGGCTCTACTATGGCTACACCTTC